This T cell receptor (beta chain) was captured in a study of blood T cell repertoires in COVID-19. Here immunoSEQ multiplex PCR was the method, and the copy in TCRdb shows in-frame clones only, minus some. The table records hundreds of thousands of clones, 83% of them present only once. Germline CDR1 is DFQATT and CDR2 is SNEGSKA (reference sequence). This CDR3 region has 11 residues. Trimming cost V 3 bases and J 5 bases, with 5 bases left between them. This TCR derives from a woman aged 50 to 65 who had recovered from COVID-19. J is TRBJ2-1 and V is TRBV20-1; D gene uncertain. The specimen sequenced was peripheral blood. Here the CDR3 reads CSASLNNEQFF. The DNA of the CDR3 is TGCAGTGCTAGTTTAAACAATGAGCAGTTCTTC.